Listed below are T cell receptor beta chains from one sample, sequenced in a study of CD8+ T cells in alopecia areata. Some clones are missing from TCRdb's copy, which holds only in-frame ones; the method was immunoSEQ multiplex PCR. This sample has about 150,000 clones; roughly three fifths occur once, and the top ten carry around 6.6%. The source was CD4+ T cells sorted from blood, collected at week 0. These receptors all come from a human donor with alopecia areata. Both conserved end residues are part of each CDR3. The order of the fields is D gene, V gene, clone size, J gene, CDR3 protein, CDR3 DNA. The D gene is left open where the match is weak. Not all rows give a size; the values are once, few, many and, for expanded clones, a class.

-	TRBV4-3	-	TRBJ1-1	CASSRGINTEAFF	TGCGCCAGCAGCCGGGGAATCAACACTGAAGCTTTCTTT
-	TRBV7-9	-	TRBJ1-2	CASSFGGRKNYGYTF	TGTGCCAGCAGCTTTGGGGGGCGGAAGAACTATGGCTACACCTTC
TRBD2	TRBV4-2	few	TRBJ2-2	CASSPRGAGGGELFF	TGTGCCAGCAGCCCGCGGGGGGCCGGTGGCGGGGAGCTGTTTTTT
-	TRBV29-1	few	TRBJ1-1	CSVRRGAAMNTEAFF	TGCAGCGTTAGGAGAGGGGCCGCCATGAACACTGAAGCTTTCTTT
-	TRBV29-1	-	TRBJ1-1	CSVARESEAFF	TGCAGCGTGGCCAGGGAGTCTGAAGCTTTCTTT
-	TRBV6-5	-	TRBJ2-7	CASSPSPGRNEQYF	TGTGCCAGCAGTCCTAGTCCGGGCAGGAACGAGCAGTACTTC
-	TRBV29-1	-	TRBJ1-4	CSVSPGADEKLFF	TGCAGCGTTTCGCCGGGTGCCGATGAAAAACTGTTTTTT
TRBD1	TRBV29-1	few	TRBJ2-2	CSVSRDSKSGELFF	TGCAGCGTTTCCCGGGACAGCAAGTCCGGGGAGCTGTTTTTT
-	TRBV10-1	-	TRBJ1-1	CASSEGYTEAFF	TGCGCCAGCAGTGAGGGGTACACTGAAGCTTTCTTT
TRBD1	TRBV30	-	TRBJ1-4	CAWSGNRGHPSTNEKLFF	TGTGCCTGGAGTGGCAACAGGGGCCATCCTTCAACTAATGAAAAACTGTTTTTT
-	TRBV18	-	TRBJ2-5	CASSLTSDGIQETQYF	TGTGCCAGCTCCCTAACCTCTGACGGGATCCAAGAGACCCAGTACTTC
-	TRBV7-9	-	TRBJ2-7	CASSTNWNEQYF	TGTGCCAGCAGCACCAACTGGAACGAGCAGTACTTC
-	TRBV29-1	-	TRBJ1-2	CSVDFQGSNGYTF	TGCAGCGTCGACTTCCAGGGGTCGAATGGCTACACCTTC
-	TRBV6-6	-	TRBJ2-5	CASRLDGETQYF	TGTGCCAGCAGACTAGACGGCGAGACCCAGTACTTC
-	TRBV30	-	TRBJ2-7	CACGASYEQYF	TGTGCCTGCGGGGCTTCCTACGAGCAGTACTTC
-	TRBV29-1	-	TRBJ2-3	CSVGDGNTDTQYF	TGCAGCGTGGGGGACGGTAACACAGATACGCAGTATTTT
TRBD2	TRBV30	once	TRBJ2-1	CAWSPGGGQHEQFF	TGTGCCTGGAGTCCGGGAGGGGGTCAGCATGAGCAGTTCTTC
-	TRBV7-7	-	TRBJ2-1	CASSFIMRGLRLSYNEQFF	TGTGCTAGCAGCTTTATAATGCGGGGGCTCCGGCTATCCTACAATGAGCAGTTCTTC
-	TRBV4-1	-	TRBJ2-1	CASSQPARTPRSYNEQFF	TGCGCCAGCAGCCAACCGGCCCGGACACCGAGATCCTACAATGAGCAGTTCTTC
-	TRBV5-1	-	TRBJ1-6	CASSLGRASPLHF	TGCGCCAGCAGCTTGGGCAGGGCTTCACCCCTCCACTTT
-	TRBV10-3	-	TRBJ1-1	CAITDNVNTEAFF	TGTGCCATCACTGACAATGTGAACACTGAAGCTTTCTTT
TRBD2	TRBV4-1	-	TRBJ2-3	CASSQLGGGGAGDTQYF	TGCGCCAGCAGCCAACTCGGTGGCGGGGGGGCGGGAGATACGCAGTATTTT
TRBD2	TRBV4-3	-	TRBJ2-7	CASSQDLLGTSGTYEQYF	TGCGCCAGCAGCCAAGATCTTTTGGGGACTAGCGGCACCTACGAGCAGTACTTC
-	TRBV30	-	TRBJ1-2	CAWSSLFPRGPGDTF	TGTGCCTGGAGTTCCCTTTTCCCGAGAGGCCCTGGGGACACCTTC
TRBD1	TRBV9	-	TRBJ2-7	CASSGQGRSYEQYF	TGTGCCAGCTCGGGACAGGGCCGATCCTACGAGCAGTACTTC
TRBD1	TRBV29-1	-	TRBJ2-1	CSVDTGVWGEQFF	TGCAGCGTTGACACAGGGGTGTGGGGTGAGCAGTTCTTC
TRBD2	TRBV28	-	TRBJ2-7	CASSPHTSGGLAF	TGTGCCAGCAGCCCCCACACTAGCGGGGGCTTAGCCTTC
-	TRBV14	-	TRBJ2-2	CASSQLRGWDTGELFF	TGTGCCAGCAGCCAATTGCGGGGATGGGACACCGGGGAGCTGTTTTTT
TRBD1	TRBV29-1	few	TRBJ2-2	CSAGQGAGELFF	TGCAGCGCCGGACAGGGGGCCGGGGAGCTGTTTTTT
TRBD1	TRBV19	-	TRBJ1-4	CASSIDHRGLNEKLFF	TGTGCCAGTAGTATAGACCACAGGGGCCTCAATGAAAAACTGTTTTTT
-	TRBV6-5	few	TRBJ2-1	CATQGSPPYNEQFF	TGTGCCACTCAAGGTTCTCCCCCCTACAATGAGCAGTTCTTC
-	TRBV30	-	TRBJ1-6	CAWSSGTNNSPLHF	TGTGCCTGGAGTTCCGGGACCAATAATTCACCCCTCCACTTT
-	TRBV14	few	TRBJ2-2	CASSSWNTGELFF	TGTGCCAGCAGTTCTTGGAACACCGGGGAGCTGTTTTTT
TRBD1	TRBV14	-	TRBJ1-6	CASSHVTGGSYNSPLHF	TGTGCCAGCAGCCACGTTACAGGGGGCTCCTATAATTCACCCCTCCACTTT
-	TRBV18	-	TRBJ1-6	CASSQDRSPLHF	TGTGCCAGCTCACAGGACCGATCACCCCTCCACTTT
-	TRBV18	-	TRBJ2-5	CASSPSGRETQYF	TGTGCCAGCTCACCTAGCGGAAGAGAGACCCAGTACTTC
-	TRBV20-1	-	TRBJ2-5	CSAERETQYF	TGCAGTGCTGAGAGGGAGACCCAGTACTTC
-	TRBV5-1	few	TRBJ1-5	CASSLQGGNQPQHF	TGCGCCAGCAGCTTACAGGGAGGGAATCAGCCCCAGCATTTT
-	TRBV7-2	few	TRBJ2-2	CASSLEGTGLTGELFF	TGTGCCAGCAGCTTAGAGGGAACAGGGCTCACCGGGGAGCTGTTTTTT
-	TRBV15	-	TRBJ1-5	CATSEGRLSNQPQHF	TGTGCCACCAGCGAGGGACGGCTTAGCAATCAGCCCCAGCATTTT
-	TRBV5-1	-	TRBJ1-5	CASSLLAGSNQPQHF	TGCGCCAGCAGCTTGTTGGCAGGTAGCAATCAGCCCCAGCATTTT
-	TRBV2	-	TRBJ2-5	CASSEAGQGETQYF	TGTGCCAGCAGTGAAGCGGGCCAAGGGGAGACCCAGTACTTC
-	TRBV4-3	few	TRBJ1-2	CASSQDGLYGYTF	TGCGCCAGCAGCCAAGATGGCCTCTATGGCTACACCTTC
-	TRBV11-2	once	TRBJ2-1	CASSLDRRQEQFF	TGTGCCAGCAGCTTAGATCGGAGACAAGAGCAGTTCTTC
-	TRBV6-1	few	TRBJ1-2	CASSERSTVGYTF	TGTGCCAGCAGTGAAAGGAGTACCGTTGGCTACACCTTC
-	TRBV30	-	TRBJ2-3	CAWSRDSSDTQYF	TGTGCCTGGAGCAGGGACTCCTCAGATACGCAGTATTTT
-	TRBV6-5	-	TRBJ1-1	CASSYSRQLEAFF	TGTGCCAGCAGTTACTCCAGACAGCTTGAAGCTTTCTTT
-	TRBV12-5	-	TRBJ2-1	CASGLVIGITYNEQFF	TGTGCTAGTGGTTTGGTAATTGGAATAACCTACAATGAGCAGTTCTTC
TRBD1	TRBV11-2	few	TRBJ1-2	CASSSQGAHGYTF	TGTGCCAGCAGCTCACAGGGGGCGCATGGCTACACCTTC
-	TRBV7-2	-	TRBJ2-4	CASSSGTENIQYF	TGTGCCAGCAGCTCAGGAACAGAGAACATTCAGTACTTC
-	TRBV28	-	TRBJ1-2	CASSQGVNGYTF	TGTGCCAGCAGCCAGGGCGTCAATGGCTACACCTTC
-	TRBV19	-	TRBJ1-5	CASSTGQYNQPQHF	TGTGCCAGTAGCACCGGACAGTACAATCAGCCCCAGCATTTT
TRBD1	TRBV4-1	few	TRBJ1-4	CASSPRDRDRNEKLFF	TGCGCCAGCAGCCCCAGGGACAGGGATAGAAATGAAAAACTGTTTTTT
-	TRBV7-9	-	TRBJ1-1	CASSLSQGNTEAFF	TGTGCCAGCAGCTTATCCCAGGGGAACACTGAAGCTTTCTTT
TRBD1	TRBV4-1	-	TRBJ2-3	CASSQVGQGAIDTQYF	TGCGCCAGCAGCCAAGTTGGACAGGGGGCGATAGATACGCAGTATTTT